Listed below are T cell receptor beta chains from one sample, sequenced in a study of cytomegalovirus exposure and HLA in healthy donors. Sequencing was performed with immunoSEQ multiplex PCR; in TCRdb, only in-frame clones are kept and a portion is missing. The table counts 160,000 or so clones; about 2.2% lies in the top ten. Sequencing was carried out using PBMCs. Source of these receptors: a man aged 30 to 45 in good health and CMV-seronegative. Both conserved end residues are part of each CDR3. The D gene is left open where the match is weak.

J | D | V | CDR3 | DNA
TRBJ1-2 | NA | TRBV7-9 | CASSLMGLHYGYTF | TGTGCCAGCAGCTTAATGGGACTACATTATGGCTACACCTTC
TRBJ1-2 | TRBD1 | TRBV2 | CASRRTGGSPNYGYTF | TGTGCCAGCAGGCGGACAGGGGGCTCACCCAACTATGGCTACACCTTC
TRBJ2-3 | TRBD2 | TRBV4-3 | CASSPRLAGTSTDTQYF | TGCGCCAGCAGCCCCAGACTAGCGGGAACTAGCACAGATACGCAGTATTTT
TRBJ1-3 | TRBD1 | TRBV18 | CASSLTGTGRNTIYF | TGTGCCAGCTCACTCACCGGGACAGGGAGAAACACCATATATTTT
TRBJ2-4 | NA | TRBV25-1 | CASSEWSDIQYF | TGTGCCAGCAGTGAATGGTCGGACATTCAGTACTTC
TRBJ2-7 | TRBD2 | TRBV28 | CASQAGVSYEQYF | TGTGCCAGCCAAGCGGGAGTATCCTACGAGCAGTACTTC
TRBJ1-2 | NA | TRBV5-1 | CASSLAGASNYGYTF | TGCGCCAGCAGCTTGGCAGGGGCAAGCAACTATGGCTACACCTTC
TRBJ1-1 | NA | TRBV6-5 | CASSYRYSKAFF | TGTGCCAGCAGTTACAGGTACAGCAAAGCTTTCTTT
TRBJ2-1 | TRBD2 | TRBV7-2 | CASSFTSGSNEQFF | TGTGCCAGCAGCTTTACTAGCGGGAGTAATGAGCAGTTCTTC
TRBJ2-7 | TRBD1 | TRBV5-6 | CASSRTGKMYEQYF | TGTGCCAGCAGCCGGACAGGGAAAATGTACGAGCAGTACTTC
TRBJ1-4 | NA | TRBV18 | CASSPNGDLGVFF | TGTGCCAGCTCACCAAATGGAGACCTCGGGGTGTTTTTT
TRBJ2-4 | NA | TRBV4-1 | CASSRTSAKNIQYF | TGCGCCAGCAGTCGTACTAGCGCCAAAAACATTCAGTACTTC
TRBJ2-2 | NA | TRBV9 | CASSETGISNTGELFF | TGTGCCAGCAGCGAAACAGGGATTTCAAACACCGGGGAGCTGTTTTTT
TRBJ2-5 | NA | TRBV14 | CASSQGRGEGEYF | TGTGCCAGCAGCCAAGGTCGGGGGGAGGGGGAGTACTTC
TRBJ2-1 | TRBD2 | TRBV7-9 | CASEALAGGSGEQFF | TGTGCCAGCGAGGCACTAGCGGGAGGGTCGGGTGAGCAGTTCTTC
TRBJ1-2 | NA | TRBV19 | CASRSEGYGYTF | TGTGCCAGTAGATCTGAGGGCTATGGCTACACCTTC
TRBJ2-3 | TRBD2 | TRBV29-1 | CSVASGSWDTQYF | TGCAGCGTAGCTAGCGGGAGTTGGGATACGCAGTATTTT
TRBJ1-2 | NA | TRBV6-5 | CASGYSGGGYGYTF | TGTGCCAGCGGTTACAGCGGCGGAGGCTATGGCTACACCTTC
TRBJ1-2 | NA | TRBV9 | CASSVVGGDYGYTF | TGTGCCAGCAGCGTAGTTGGGGGCGACTATGGCTACACCTTC
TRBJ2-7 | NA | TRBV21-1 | CASSKLCWVRRDMGPYEQYF | TGTGCCAGCAGCAAATTGTGTTGGGTTCGTAGGGACATGGGACCCTACGAGCAGTACTTC
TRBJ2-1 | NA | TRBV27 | CASSFSSYNEQFF | TGTGCCAGCAGTTTTAGCTCCTACAATGAGCAGTTCTTC
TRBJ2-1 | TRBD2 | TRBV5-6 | CASSSGLAGWETYNEQFF | TGTGCCAGCAGCTCGGGACTAGCGGGATGGGAAACATACAATGAGCAGTTCTTC
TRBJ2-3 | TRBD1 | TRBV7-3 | CASSLMRTGLSLSHTDTQYF | TGTGCCAGCAGCTTAATGAGGACAGGTCTCTCACTTTCCCACACAGATACGCAGTATTTT
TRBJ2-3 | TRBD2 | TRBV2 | CASRKGTSGSVADTQYF | TGTGCCAGCAGGAAAGGGACTAGCGGGAGTGTGGCAGATACGCAGTATTTT
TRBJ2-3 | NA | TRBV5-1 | CASSLGPTGGTDTQYF | TGCGCCAGCAGCTTGGGTCCGACCGGAGGTACAGATACGCAGTATTTT
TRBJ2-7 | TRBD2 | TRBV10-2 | CASSESGGEGEQYF | TGCGCCAGCAGTGAGTCCGGGGGGGAAGGCGAGCAGTACTTC
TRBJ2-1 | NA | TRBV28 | CASKREPSYNEQFF | TGTGCCAGCAAACGGGAGCCCTCCTACAATGAGCAGTTCTTC
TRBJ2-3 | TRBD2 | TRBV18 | CASSPPGGGSPDTQYF | TGTGCCAGCTCACCCCCGGGCGGCGGGAGCCCAGATACGCAGTATTTT